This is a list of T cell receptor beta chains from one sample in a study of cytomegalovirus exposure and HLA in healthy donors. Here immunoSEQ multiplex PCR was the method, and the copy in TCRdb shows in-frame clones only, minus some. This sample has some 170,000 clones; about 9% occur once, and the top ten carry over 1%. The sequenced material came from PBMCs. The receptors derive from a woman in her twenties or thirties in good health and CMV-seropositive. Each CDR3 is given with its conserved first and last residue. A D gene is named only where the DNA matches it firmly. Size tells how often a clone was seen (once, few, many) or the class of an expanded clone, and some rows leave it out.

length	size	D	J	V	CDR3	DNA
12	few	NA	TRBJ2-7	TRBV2	CAAGLRGFEQYF	TGTGCCGCGGGGTTACGGGGATTCGAGCAGTACTTC
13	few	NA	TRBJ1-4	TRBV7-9	CASGPVNNEKLFF	TGTGCCAGCGGGCCGGTAAATAATGAAAAACTGTTTTTT
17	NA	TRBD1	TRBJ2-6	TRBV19	CASSLNHRGTGANVLTF	TGTGCCAGTAGCCTCAATCACAGGGGGACCGGGGCCAACGTCCTGACTTTC
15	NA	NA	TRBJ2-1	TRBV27	CASTPSLGIGNEQFF	TGTGCCAGCACCCCCTCCCTCGGGATAGGGAATGAGCAGTTCTTC
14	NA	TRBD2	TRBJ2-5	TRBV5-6	CASSKTSRGETQYF	TGTGCCAGCAGCAAGACTAGCCGTGGGGAGACCCAGTACTTC
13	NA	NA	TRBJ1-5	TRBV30	CAWARTNDQPQHF	TGTGCCTGGGCAAGGACAAACGATCAGCCCCAGCATTTT
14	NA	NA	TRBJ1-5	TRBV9	CASSVGRENQPQHF	TGTGCCAGCAGCGTAGGACGGGAAAATCAGCCCCAGCATTTT
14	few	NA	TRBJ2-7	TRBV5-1	CASSLVGRAGEQYF	TGCGCCAGCAGCTTGGTCGGCAGGGCAGGCGAGCAGTACTTC
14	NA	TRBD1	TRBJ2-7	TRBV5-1	CASSPGCRGSEQYF	TGCGCCAGCAGCCCTGGTTGCAGGGGGTCAGAGCAGTACTTC
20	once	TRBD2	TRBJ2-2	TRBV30	CAWSDSGLAEPRISTGELFF	TGTGCCTGGAGCGACTCGGGGCTAGCGGAACCCAGGATATCGACCGGGGAGCTGTTTTTT
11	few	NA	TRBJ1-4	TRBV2	CASRGPEKLFF	TGTGCCAGCAGGGGGCCAGAAAAACTGTTTTTT
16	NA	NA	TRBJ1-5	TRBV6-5	CASSSQDWYSNQPQHF	TGTGCCAGCAGTTCCCAGGACTGGTATAGCAATCAGCCCCAGCATTTT
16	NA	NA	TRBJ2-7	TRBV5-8	CASTLGQTGITYEQYF	TGTGCCAGCACCCTAGGACAAACAGGGATCACCTACGAGCAGTACTTC
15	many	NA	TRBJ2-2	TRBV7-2	CASSLAVVSAGELFF	TGTGCCAGCAGCTTAGCGGTCGTATCGGCCGGGGAGCTGTTTTTT
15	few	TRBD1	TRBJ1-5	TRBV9	CASSRQGLDNQPQHF	TGTGCCAGCAGTCGACAGGGACTTGACAATCAGCCCCAGCATTTT
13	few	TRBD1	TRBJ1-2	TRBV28	CASCGQVNYGYTF	TGTGCCAGCTGCGGACAGGTTAACTATGGCTACACCTTC
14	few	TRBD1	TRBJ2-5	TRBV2	CASSSRQGGETQYF	TGTGCCAGCAGTAGCCGACAGGGGGGGGAGACCCAGTACTTC
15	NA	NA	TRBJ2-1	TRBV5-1	CASSTTILSYNEQFF	TGCGCCAGCAGCACCACTATACTTTCCTACAATGAGCAGTTCTTC
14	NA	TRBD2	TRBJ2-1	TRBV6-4	CASSELAGYNEQFF	TGTGCCAGCAGTGAACTAGCGGGATACAATGAGCAGTTCTTC
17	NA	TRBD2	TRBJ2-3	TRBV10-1	CASSESGRGPRTDTQYF	TGCGCCAGCAGTGAGTCTGGGAGGGGACCGCGCACAGATACGCAGTATTTT
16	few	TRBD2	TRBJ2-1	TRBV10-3	CAISEPGRGGRDEQFF	TGTGCCATCAGTGAGCCCGGGAGGGGAGGGAGGGATGAGCAGTTCTTC
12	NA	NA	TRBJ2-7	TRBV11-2	CASSPPSYEQYF	TGTGCCAGCAGCCCCCCATCCTACGAGCAGTACTTC
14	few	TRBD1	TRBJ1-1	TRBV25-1	CASSDWTGNTEAFF	TGTGCCAGCAGTGATTGGACAGGGAACACTGAAGCTTTCTTT
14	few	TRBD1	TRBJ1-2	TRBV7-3	CASSLNGQGIGYTF	TGTGCCAGCAGCCTCAACGGACAGGGGATTGGCTACACCTTC
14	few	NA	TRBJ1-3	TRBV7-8	CASSPQGRSNTIYF	TGTGCCAGCAGCCCACAGGGTAGATCAAACACCATATATTTT
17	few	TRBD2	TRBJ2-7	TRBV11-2	CASSPGASGRAGNEQYF	TGTGCCAGCAGCCCAGGGGCTAGCGGGAGGGCCGGGAACGAGCAGTACTTC
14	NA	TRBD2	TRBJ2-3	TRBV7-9	CASTTSGRTDTQYF	TGTGCCAGCACAACTAGCGGGAGAACAGATACGCAGTATTTT
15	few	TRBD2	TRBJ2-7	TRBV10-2	CASSDGTSGSYEQYF	TGCGCCAGCAGTGATGGGACTAGCGGGAGCTACGAGCAGTACTTC
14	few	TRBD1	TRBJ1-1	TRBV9	CASSATGLVSEAFF	TGTGCCAGCAGCGCGACAGGGCTGGTCAGTGAAGCTTTCTTT
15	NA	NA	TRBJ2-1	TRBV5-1	CASSLAVVGVNEQFF	TGCGCCAGCAGCTTGGCCGTCGTGGGAGTCAATGAGCAGTTCTTC
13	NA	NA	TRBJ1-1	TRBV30	CAWTQGWDTEAFF	TGTGCCTGGACGCAGGGGTGGGACACTGAAGCTTTCTTT
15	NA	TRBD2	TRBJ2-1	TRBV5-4	CASTPGGTAYNEQFF	TGTGCCAGCACCCCCGGGGGGACGGCCTACAATGAGCAGTTCTTC
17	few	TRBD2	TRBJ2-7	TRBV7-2	CASSLRASGRFSYEQYF	TGTGCCAGCAGTCTACGGGCTAGCGGGAGGTTCTCCTACGAGCAGTACTTC
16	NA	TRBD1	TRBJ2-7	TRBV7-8	CASSARRDRSTHEQYF	TGTGCCAGCAGCGCGAGACGGGACAGGTCAACCCACGAGCAGTACTTC
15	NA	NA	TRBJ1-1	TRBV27	CASSRRAGRATEAFF	TGTGCCAGCAGTAGGAGGGCAGGGCGGGCCACTGAAGCTTTCTTT
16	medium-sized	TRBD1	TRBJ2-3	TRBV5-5	CASSLEVGTGADTQYF	TGTGCCAGCAGCTTGGAGGTTGGGACAGGGGCGGATACGCAGTATTTT
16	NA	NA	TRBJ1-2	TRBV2	CASSEAGGVSNYGYTF	TGTGCCAGCAGTGAAGCGGGAGGCGTCTCTAACTATGGCTACACCTTC
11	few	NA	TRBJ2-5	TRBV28	CASSPGETQYF	TGTGCCAGCAGTCCAGGGGAGACCCAGTACTTC
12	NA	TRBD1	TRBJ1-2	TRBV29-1	CSVYNRGYGYTF	TGCAGCGTTTATAACAGGGGCTATGGCTACACCTTC
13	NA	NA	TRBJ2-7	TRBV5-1	CASRQASSYEQYF	TGCGCCAGCAGACAGGCTAGCTCCTACGAGCAGTACTTC